The 19 T cell receptor beta chains listed next were all sequenced from one sample in a study of shared clonotypes between healthy human individuals. Produced via immunoSEQ multiplex PCR; TCRdb's table is partial and in-frame only. The table lists roughly 2.2 million clones, 93% of them singletons. Material for sequencing was naive CD4+ T cells from PBMCs. As for subset: CD45RA+ positively selected. These receptors came from a man between 18 and 35 years old in good health. Some clones in this sample may be carry-over from other donors' samples.

The gene calls are TRBV4-3 and TRBJ2-7; TRBD2 matches 8 bases. Looked up from germline, CDR1 is LGHNA and CDR2 is YSLEER. CDR3 length: 15 residues. J lost 2 bases, V lost 2 bases, and 5 bases had no gene match. For the CDR3, the DNA is TGCGCCAGCAGCCAACTACCGGGACTAGCCTACGAGCAGTACTTC. It yields the protein CASSQLPGLAYEQYF.

V is TRBV18 and J is TRBJ1-5; D uncertain. The CDR3 runs 14 residues. The V and J ends lost 1 base and 0 bases respectively, with 4 bases between them. Per germline, CDR1 KGHSH and CDR2 LQKENI. CDR3 in DNA: TGTGCCAGCTCACCACTCACTAGCAATCAGCCCCAGCATTTT. Translated: CASSPLTSNQPQHF.

To note about this clone: The junction shows a germline mismatch at one end, possibly a read error. The V gene is TRBV2, the J gene TRBJ1-2, with 9 bases that match TRBD1. From germline, CDR1 is SNHLY and CDR2 FYNNEI. The CDR3 consists of 11 residues. The CDR3 sequence is CASSEAWDRVF. The CDR3 nucleotides are TGTGCCAGCAGTGAAGCTTGGGACAGGGTCTTC.

The rearrangement uses TRBV9 and TRBJ2-7; no reliable D call. Germline CDR1 and CDR2: SGDLS and YYNGEE. V was trimmed by 5 bases and J by 3 bases, leaving 12 bases between them. The CDR3 runs 13 residues. CDR3 DNA: TGTGCCAGCAGTTCCGGACCGAACTACGAGCAGTACTTC. Protein product: CASSSGPNYEQYF. The full variable domain, with the rest looked up from reference TRBV9 and TRBJ2-7, is DSGVTQTPKHLITATGQRVTLRCSPRSGDLSVYWYQQSLDQGLQFLIQYYNGEERAKGNILERFSAQQFPDLHSELNLSSLELGDSALYFCASSSGPNYEQYFGPGTRLTVT.

The chain has TRBV18 and TRBJ1-1; D is perhaps TRBD1 (6 bases). The CDR3 runs to 16 residues. Deletions cut 2 bases from V and 3 bases from J, with 16 bases between. Germline assignment: CDR1 KGHSH and CDR2 LQKENI. The CDR3 DNA sequence: TGTGCCAGCTCACCAATGTTAGGAGGGGGGGACACTGAAGCTTTCTTT. This sequence encodes CASSPMLGGGDTEAFF.

The chain employs TRBV10-3 and TRBJ2-7, with D perhaps TRBD1 (6 bases). CDR3 length: 14 amino acids. Trimming pared 6 bases from V and 7 bases from J, leaving 19 bases between. The germline V gene encodes CDR1 ENHRY and CDR2 SYGVKD. The chain's CDR3 is CAISRDRPGIEQYF. The CDR3 DNA sequence: TGTGCCATCAGCCGAGACAGGCCGGGGATAGAGCAGTACTTC.

The sample holds one count of this clone. The rearrangement joins TRBV7-9 to TRBJ2-7; D is unresolved. The V gene lost 1 base and the J gene lost 6 bases, with 19 bases spanning the gap. Germline loops: CDR1 SEHNR, CDR2 FQNEAQ (reference sequence). The CDR3 contains 16 residues. Here the CDR3 reads CASSLGAAEIDFEQYF. In DNA form, the CDR3 reads TGTGCCAGCAGCTTAGGGGCAGCCGAAATCGACTTCGAGCAGTACTTC.

The chain is built from TRBV18 and TRBJ2-3; D gene uncertain. Trimming left V 2 bases short and J 6 bases short, with 12 bases between. This CDR3 is built from 14 residues. Germline CDR1 KGHSH, CDR2 LQKENI. CDR3 nucleotides: TGTGCCAGCTCACCATTGGGATATAAGGATACGCAGTATTTT. Its protein is CASSPLGYKDTQYF.

As to this clone: Other nucleotide sequences from this sample produce the same CDR3. V gene TRBV11-2 combines with J gene TRBJ2-1, with 7 bases matching TRBD1. Trimming at V came to 4 bases and at J to 6 bases, leaving 3 bases not matched to a gene. Germline values: CDR1 SGHAT, CDR2 FQNNGV. The CDR3 consists of 13 residues. The CDR3 nucleotides read TGTGCCAGCAGCTCTGCAGGGGGCAATGAGCAGTTCTTC. This gives the protein CASSSAGGNEQFF.

The J gene is TRBJ2-7, the V gene TRBV6-1; 9 positions agree with TRBD1. The CDR3 has 18 residues. Germline trimming cut 1 base from V and 2 bases from J; bases unmatched to any gene: 12. Germline values: CDR1 MNHNS, CDR2 SASEGT. CDR3 protein: CASSEGSWGTGKTYEQYF. Written as DNA, the CDR3 is TGTGCCAGCAGTGAAGGGTCTTGGGGGACAGGGAAAACCTACGAGCAGTACTTC.

The chain recombines TRBV5-1 with TRBJ2-2; TRBD1 or TRBD2 may be the D gene (5 bases each). In germline, CDR1 is SGHRS, CDR2 YFSETQ. This CDR3 is 13 amino acids long. Trimming pared 6 bases from V and 6 bases from J, leaving 12 bases between. The CDR3 protein is CASTVLGAGELFF. As DNA, the CDR3 is TGCGCCAGCACCGTTTTGGGGGCCGGGGAGCTGTTTTTT.

The chain couples TRBV2 to TRBJ2-7; 14 bases line up with TRBD2. The CDR3 runs to 15 residues. Trimming at V came to 6 bases and at J to 4 bases, leaving 5 bases not matched to a gene. The germline V gene encodes CDR1 SNHLY and CDR2 FYNNEI. The CDR3 reads CASSQGLAGVYEQYF. Written as DNA, the CDR3 is TGTGCCAGCAGCCAGGGACTAGCGGGAGTGTACGAGCAGTACTTC.

This chain uses TRBV6-6 with TRBJ1-1; 10 positions agree with TRBD1. The V gene's germline CDR1 is MNHNY and CDR2 SVGAGI (reference sequence). Losses at the gene ends were 3 bases for V and 0 bases for J; bases not matched to a gene: 4. The CDR3 has 16 residues. CDR3 sequence (DNA): TGTGCCAGCAGTTATAGACAGGGGGCGATGAACACTGAAGCTTTCTTT. As protein: CASSYRQGAMNTEAFF.

The chain employs TRBV5-1 and TRBJ2-7, with D unclear. Germline V CDR1 and CDR2: SGHRS, YFSETQ. The CDR3 is 13 residues long. The V and J ends lost 3 bases and 0 bases respectively, with 7 bases between them. CDR3 sequence: CASSSLISYEQYF. The CDR3 nucleotides read TGCGCCAGCAGCTCATTAATCTCCTACGAGCAGTACTTC. Filled out from reference TRBV5-1 and TRBJ2-7, the complete variable domain reads KAGVTQTPRYLIKTRGQQVTLSCSPISGHRSVSWYQQTPGQGLQFLFEYFSETQRNKGNFPGRFSGRQFSNSRSEMNVSTLELGDSALYLCASSSLISYEQYFGPGTRLTVT.

The chain recombines TRBV7-2 with TRBJ2-3, with D possibly being TRBD1 or TRBD2 (6 bases each). Trimming pared 2 bases from V and 7 bases from J, leaving 19 bases between. Per germline, CDR1 SGHTA and CDR2 FQGNSA. The CDR3 covers 16 residues. This CDR3 is CASSLLSGGGRNTQYF. CDR3 bases: TGTGCCAGCAGCTTATTAAGCGGAGGGGGTCGAAATACGCAGTATTTT.

The table lists this clone with a count of one. The chain uses TRBV6-1 and TRBJ2-1; D is possibly TRBD1 (6 bases). V gave up 11 bases and J gave up 7 bases, with 18 bases separating them. The CDR3 consists of 13 residues. The germline CDR1 and CDR2 sequences are MNHNS and SASEGT. CDR3 in DNA: TGTGCCGGTCGGACAGAACCTAGAAATGAGCAGTTCTTC. Encoded protein: CAGRTEPRNEQFF.

The chain employs TRBV28 and TRBJ2-7, with D unresolved. The CDR3 runs to 14 residues. CDR1 MDHEN and CDR2 SYDVKM come from the germline V gene. V was cut by 5 bases and J by 4 bases, with 15 bases left in between. Here the CDR3 DNA reads TGTGCCAGCAGTACCCCTTCTCGGATTTACGAGCAGTACTTC. Protein: CASSTPSRIYEQYF.

This sequence joins TRBV6-1 and TRBJ2-3; 9 bases are shared with TRBD2. CDR1 MNHNS and CDR2 SASEGT come from the germline V gene. V shed 2 bases, J shed 4 bases, and the junction held 13 bases outside the gene matches. The CDR3 has 18 residues. This chain's CDR3 is CASSERPHLAGEADTQYF. Here the CDR3 DNA reads TGTGCCAGCAGTGAACGTCCCCACTTAGCGGGAGAGGCAGATACGCAGTATTTT.

This clone was seen a single time. This chain joins TRBV10-3 and TRBJ2-1, with 10 nucleotides matching TRBD2. V lost 0 bases to trimming and J lost 8 bases; unmatched junction nucleotides: 7. The CDR3 totals 16 residues. Germline-derived CDR1 and CDR2 are ENHRY and SYGVKD. The CDR3 loop reads CAISESRASGSDEQFF. The CDR3, as DNA: TGTGCCATCAGTGAGTCTCGGGCTAGCGGGAGCGATGAGCAGTTCTTC.